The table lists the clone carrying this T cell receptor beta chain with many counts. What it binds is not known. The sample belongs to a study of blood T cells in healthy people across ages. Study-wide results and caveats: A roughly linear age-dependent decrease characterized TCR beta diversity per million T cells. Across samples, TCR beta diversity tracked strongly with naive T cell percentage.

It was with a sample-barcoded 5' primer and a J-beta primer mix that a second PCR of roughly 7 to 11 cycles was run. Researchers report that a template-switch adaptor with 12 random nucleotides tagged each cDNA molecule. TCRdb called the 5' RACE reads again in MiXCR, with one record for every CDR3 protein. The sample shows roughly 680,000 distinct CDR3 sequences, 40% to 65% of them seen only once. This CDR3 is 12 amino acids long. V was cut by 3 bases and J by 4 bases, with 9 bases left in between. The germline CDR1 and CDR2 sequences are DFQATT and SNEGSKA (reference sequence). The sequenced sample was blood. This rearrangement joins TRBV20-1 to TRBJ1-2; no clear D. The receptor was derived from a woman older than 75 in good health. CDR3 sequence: CSASTNSYGYTF. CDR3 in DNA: TGCAGTGCTAGCACAAATAGCTATGGCTACACCTTC.